This T cell receptor beta chain was identified during a study of cytomegalovirus exposure and HLA in healthy donors. Note on this clone: Its cognate antigen is unknown.

Germline CDR1 and CDR2: LNHNV and YYDKDF (reference sequence). The V and J ends lost 3 bases and 2 bases, in that order; junction bases with no gene match: 10. The CDR3 is 17 amino acids. General study results and limits: A later analysis linked a missense DCLRE1C variant to TCR beta V- and J-gene trimming. TCR beta sequences reportedly predicted most subjects' HLA-A and HLA-B alleles accurately. Analysis performed later showed TCR beta chains linked to HLA being more clonally expanded than equally common others.

Vbeta (60) and Jbeta (13) primers were used in the PCR. Per the original data handling: The count from a later analysis was 60 million to 85 million unique TCR beta chains, approximately 9.9 million of them shared. Produced via immunoSEQ multiplex PCR; TCRdb's table is partial and in-frame only. The V and J calls and clone size were taken over from that table, and D and trimming were inferred from the DNA. The sample consists of around 170,000 clones, about 80% of them appearing once. The TCR comes from a woman aged 45-65 years in good health and CMV-seropositive. V and J are TRBV15 and TRBJ2-1; 7 nucleotides match TRBD1. Specimen: PBMCs. CDR3 amino acids: CATSSEEDRMTYNEQFF. In DNA form, the CDR3 reads TGTGCCACCAGCAGTGAGGAGGACAGGATGACCTACAATGAGCAGTTCTTC.